Presented here are 15 T cell receptor beta chains from one specimen sequenced in a study of CD8+CD57+ T cells in acquired aplastic anemia. Before being chosen for sequencing, patients had shown CD8+CD57+ cell expansion by flow cytometry. Genomic DNA acted as the template from which TCR beta VDJ combination and CDR3 sequence profiling were carried out. Using its own MiXCR run on the reads, TCRdb lists one record per CDR3 protein. The sample consists of 150,000 to 180,000 distinct CDR3 sequences, about 48% of them appearing once. The specimen was sorted CD4+, CD8+, or CD8+CD57+ T cells (not recorded which) from PBMCs. The receptors stem from a human donor with aplastic anemia.

The CDR3: CSARVPLLAGGPYEQYF. CDR3 nucleotide sequence: TGCAGTGCTAGAGTCCCTTTACTAGCGGGGGGGCCCTACGAGCAGTACTTC. The chain employs TRBV20-1 and TRBJ2-7, with 13 positions matching TRBD2. CDR1 DFQATT and CDR2 SNEGSKA come from the germline V gene (reference sequence). The V segment lost 1 base and the J segment 2 bases; nucleotides outside the gene matches: 8. This CDR3 comprises 17 residues.

In its sample, this clonotype was seen many times. The V call is TRBV6-5, the J call TRBJ1-1, with a possible D match to TRBD1 (5 bases). Germline V CDR1 and CDR2: MNHEY, SVGAGI. This CDR3 region has 14 residues. The germline V and J ends were trimmed by 4 bases and 2 bases, with 11 bases remaining between them. CDR3 in amino acids: CASSSDRVNTEAFF. CDR3 nucleotides: TGTGCCAGCAGTTCCGACAGAGTCAACACTGAAGCTTTCTTT.

The rearrangement uses TRBV4-2 and TRBJ2-3, with a weak D call TRBD2 (5 bases). The CDR3 is 14 residues long. Trimming took off 4 bases at V and 5 bases at J, with 13 bases between the two ends. Germline V gene data show CDR1 as LGHNA and CDR2 as YNFKEQ. CDR3 sequence: CASSLGSEEDTQYF. DNA for the CDR3: TGTGCCAGCAGCCTGGGGAGTGAAGAAGATACGCAGTATTTT.

This clonotype has a single count. The chain uses TRBV7-9 and TRBJ1-3; D call uncertain. The CDR3 consists of 17 residues. Germline values: CDR1 SEHNR, CDR2 FQNEAQ (reference sequence). V was cut by 5 bases and J by 0 bases, with 17 bases left in between. The CDR3 DNA follows: TGTGCCAGCAGCGCCGGGCAGGTAACAAGCTCTGGAAACACCATATATTTT. Protein sequence: CASSAGQVTSSGNTIYF.

This clonotype showed up many times. The chain carries TRBV12-3 or TRBV12-4 and TRBJ2-7; unclear D gene. The length of the CDR3 is 13 residues. V gave up 7 bases and J gave up 2 bases, with 12 bases separating them. In DNA, the CDR3 is TGTGCCAGCACCCCAGGAACCGCCTACGAGCAGTACTTC. Protein product: CASTPGTAYEQYF.

This clonotype was counted ten times or more. The V and J genes are TRBV15 and TRBJ2-3; 7 bases agree with TRBD1. Germline V gene data show CDR1 as LNHNV and CDR2 as YYDKDF (reference sequence). This CDR3 contains 16 residues. V shed 1 base, J shed 0 bases, and the junction held 4 bases outside the gene matches. CDR3 sequence (DNA): TGTGCCACCAGCAGAGCCGGGACAGCCAGCACAGATACGCAGTATTTT. This translates into CATSRAGTASTDTQYF.

This clonotype was counted many times. The chain carries TRBV20-1 and TRBJ1-6, with unresolved D. The CDR3 spans 12 residues. Trimming pared 6 bases from V and 7 bases from J, leaving 10 bases between. Looked up from germline, CDR1 is DFQATT and CDR2 is SNEGSKA (reference sequence). This chain's CDR3 is CSAPNRNSPLHF. The CDR3 nucleotides read TGCAGTGCCCCGAATCGGAATTCACCCCTCCACTTT.

This chain connects TRBV10-2 to TRBJ1-1; 10 bases map to TRBD1. Germline V CDR1 and CDR2: WSHSY, SAAADI. With V trimmed by 3 bases and J by 5 bases, 12 bases remained unmatched. This CDR3 is 17 amino acids long. CDR3 sequence (DNA): TGCGCCAGCAGTGAAGGGGTGGGACAGGGGATCGGTACTGAAGCTTTCTTT. Amino acids: CASSEGVGQGIGTEAFF.

This clonotype was counted at least ten times. The chain combines TRBV7-9 with TRBJ1-2; the D gene is possibly TRBD1 (5 bases). Germline CDR1 reads SEHNR; CDR2 reads FQNEAQ (reference sequence). The CDR3 covers 15 residues. Trimming shortened V by 6 bases and J by 0 bases, and 14 bases separated the two germline ends. The CDR3 sequence is CASREGEPANYGYTF. The CDR3 DNA sequence: TGTGCCAGCAGAGAAGGGGAGCCTGCTAACTATGGCTACACCTTC.

This clonotype came up many times. The J gene is TRBJ2-7, the V gene TRBV27; D not resolved. Germline V gene lookup returns CDR1 MNHEY and CDR2 SMNVEV (reference sequence). V gave up 6 bases and J gave up 3 bases, with 21 bases separating them. The CDR3 contains 16 residues. This CDR3 is CASSHLQTPQGYEQYF. The CDR3 coding sequence is TGTGCCAGCAGCCACCTTCAGACTCCCCAAGGCTACGAGCAGTACTTC.

The sample holds many counts of this clonotype. The chain recombines TRBV5-1 with TRBJ1-1; D not resolved. V dropped 3 bases and J dropped 4 bases, with 10 bases sitting between them. Per germline, CDR1 SGHRS and CDR2 YFSETQ. The CDR3 length is 13 residues. DNA for the CDR3: TGCGCCAGCAGCTCGGACCTTCGCACTGAAGCTTTCTTT. Its protein product is CASSSDLRTEAFF.

In this sample, this clonotype turned up once. This chain joins TRBV27 and TRBJ1-3; D perhaps matches TRBD1 (6 bases). Germline values: CDR1 MNHEY, CDR2 SMNVEV (reference sequence). Trimming pared 7 bases from V and 0 bases from J, leaving 13 bases between. The CDR3 is made up of 15 amino acids. CDR3 residues: CASNRTAASGNTIYF. As DNA, the CDR3 is TGTGCCAGCAACCGGACAGCCGCCTCTGGAAACACCATATATTTT.

The sample holds many counts of this clonotype. The V and J genes are TRBV10-2 and TRBJ2-3; no clear D. The germline CDR1 and CDR2 sequences are WSHSY and SAAADI. CDR3 length equals 13 residues. V dropped 3 bases and J dropped 0 bases, with 4 bases sitting between them. CDR3 amino acids: CASSEGSTDTQYF. The CDR3 DNA is TGCGCCAGCAGTGAAGGGAGCACAGATACGCAGTATTTT.

This chain connects TRBV20-1 to TRBJ1-1; D unresolved. Trimming removed 3 bases at V and 0 bases at J, with 11 bases between. Germline V gives CDR1 DFQATT, CDR2 SNEGSKA (reference sequence). The CDR3 covers 14 residues. The CDR3 DNA is TGCAGTGCTAGGGACCGGCAGGTGAACACTGAAGCTTTCTTT. It specifies CSARDRQVNTEAFF.

This clonotype has at least ten counts. The chain couples TRBV6-5 to TRBJ2-3, with D tentatively TRBD1 or TRBD2 (5 bases each). The V end was cut by 3 bases, the J end by 6 bases, with 19 bases between. This CDR3 is 16 amino acids long. Germline V lookup: CDR1 MNHEY, CDR2 SVGAGI. The CDR3 DNA reads as TGTGCCAGCAGTTATCCCGAGGGGAGAATTGTCGATACGCAGTATTTT. As protein: CASSYPEGRIVDTQYF.